The 8 T cell receptor beta chains listed next were all sequenced from one sample in a study of neoadjuvant anti-PD-1 for oral cavity cancer (dated by TCRdb to the early 2020s). The sample's time point label is to be understood as: before neoadjuvant nivolumab. Libraries were built with the immunoSEQ multiplex PCR assay. TCRdb's version of the immuneACCESS table is confined to in-frame rearrangements and falls short of the full clone set. An unresolved V gene accounts for under half of the shortfall where checked; the remainder is of unknown origin. In all, the sample holds over 14,000 clones, and about 69% of those were seen once. Roughly 2.9% of the sample goes to the ten largest clones. The sample in question was PBMCs, obtained before nivolumab (anti-PD-1) treatment. The receptors stem from a person aged 35-79 years with oral cavity squamous cell carcinoma.

The CDR3, as DNA: TGTGCCAGCAGTTCCGGGACAGGGGGCGCAACGGGCTATGGCTACACCTTC. Amino acid sequence: CASSSGTGGATGYGYTF. V gene TRBV28 combines with J gene TRBJ1-2; 12 bases align to TRBD1. Looked up from germline, CDR1 is MDHEN and CDR2 is SYDVKM. The CDR3 runs 17 residues. V trimming: 4 bases; J trimming: 4 bases; junction bases outside the gene matches: 10.

The chain recombines TRBV6-1 with TRBJ2-7; 9 bases match TRBD1. Germline loops: CDR1 MNHNS, CDR2 SASEGT. V shed 2 bases, J shed 3 bases, and the junction held 5 bases outside the gene matches. This CDR3 has 15 amino acids. The CDR3 region has the DNA TGTGCCAGCAGTGAAATGGGACAGGGTTTCTACGAGCAGTACTTC. This gives the protein CASSEMGQGFYEQYF.

The V gene is TRBV7-2, the J gene TRBJ1-5; TRBD1 might be the D (6 bases). Trimming pared 1 base from V and 7 bases from J, leaving 14 bases between. The CDR3 totals 15 residues. CDR1 and CDR2 (germline): SGHTA, FQGNSA. In DNA form, the CDR3 reads TGTGCCAGCAGCTTAGTGAGTCAGGGGAGGCAGCCCCAGCATTTT. Translated: CASSLVSQGRQPQHF.

This clone has more than one count but fewer than ten. This chain joins TRBV5-5 and TRBJ1-1; D is ambiguous. This CDR3 spans 13 amino acids. Trimming took 0 bases from V and 0 from J, leaving 3 bases between them. Germline loops: CDR1 SGHKS, CDR2 YYEKEE (reference sequence). CDR3 sequence (DNA): TGTGCCAGCAGCTTGGGTCTGAACACTGAAGCTTTCTTT. Translated, it gives CASSLGLNTEAFF.

The chain employs TRBV7-9 and TRBJ1-5; a weak D match, TRBD1 (6 bases). The germline V and J ends were trimmed by 5 bases and 1 base, with 15 bases remaining between them. The CDR3 is made up of 16 amino acids. Germline V gives CDR1 SEHNR, CDR2 FQNEAQ (reference sequence). The CDR3 spells CASSKAGGISNQPQHF. CDR3 sequence (DNA): TGTGCCAGCAGCAAAGCGGGGGGCATAAGCAATCAGCCCCAGCATTTT. The variable domain in full, with the rest retrieved from reference TRBV7-9 and TRBJ1-5, is DTGVSQNPRHKITKRGQNVTFRCDPISEHNRLYWYRQTLGQGPEFLTYFQNEAQLEKSRLLSDRFSAERPKGSFSTLEIQRTEQGDSAMYLCASSKAGGISNQPQHFGDGTRLSIL.

The chain employs TRBV11-2 and TRBJ2-7; 7 nucleotides align to TRBD1. Per the germline V gene, CDR1 is SGHAT and CDR2 is FQNNGV. V lost 4 bases, J lost 4 bases, and 1 base stayed unmatched. This CDR3 has 12 residues. CDR3 residues: CASSWDRYEQYF. The CDR3 DNA is TGTGCCAGCAGCTGGGACAGATACGAGCAGTACTTC. The whole variable domain, remainder taken from reference TRBV11-2 and TRBJ2-7, is EAGVAQSPRYKIIEKRQSVAFWCNPISGHATLYWYQQILGQGPKLLIQFQNNGVVDDSQLPKDRFSAERLKGVDSTLKIQPAKLEDSAVYLCASSWDRYEQYFGPGTRLTVT.

This clone was observed once. The chain is built from TRBV6-5 and TRBJ2-1; D possibly corresponds to TRBD1 (5 bases). The CDR3 spans 15 residues. The V end lost 2 bases, the J end lost 3 bases, and 11 bases lay between the germline ends. Germline assignment: CDR1 MNHEY and CDR2 SVGAGI. CDR3 sequence reads: CASSYAAGHYNEQFF. CDR3 DNA: TGTGCCAGCAGTTACGCGGCAGGGCACTACAATGAGCAGTTCTTC.

The rearrangement links TRBV30 to TRBJ1-1; D is ambiguous. This CDR3 has 14 residues. The germline V and J ends were trimmed by 2 bases and 2 bases, with 12 bases remaining between them. Germline CDR1 reads GTSNPN; CDR2 reads SVGIG (reference sequence). The CDR3 is CAWSFLQVNTEAFF. CDR3 nucleotides: TGTGCCTGGAGTTTCCTGCAGGTAAACACTGAAGCTTTCTTT.